One sample yielded the 9 T cell receptor beta chains listed below, sequenced in a study of blood T cells in healthy people across ages (dated by TCRdb to between 2015 and 2016). Libraries came from 5' RACE. Sequenced using an Illumina HiSeq 2500. The second PCR ran for roughly 7 to 11 cycles and used a J-beta primer mix along with a sample-barcoded 5' primer. The raw public reads went through TCRdb reprocessing: fastp at Q25, MiXCR clone calling, in-frame beta chains kept. Every distinct CDR3 protein forms one entry, paired with its most common genes and DNA. This sample has almost 1 million distinct CDR3 sequences in its table, and 51% of those were observed once. The ten largest clones represent about 20% of the sample. The sample consisted of blood. All receptors derive from a woman aged 55-70 years in good health.

This clonotype has more than one count but fewer than ten. The gene calls are TRBV11-2 and TRBJ2-3; the D is unclear. Germline loops: CDR1 SGHAT, CDR2 FQNNGV. CDR3 length: 14 residues. The V end lost 5 bases, the J end lost 1 base, and 10 bases lay between the germline ends. In nucleotides, the CDR3 is TGTGCCAGCAGCCCATATATAGGCACAGATACGCAGTATTTT. Protein: CASSPYIGTDTQYF.

In this sample, this clonotype turned up a few times. The V and J genes are TRBV10-2 and TRBJ2-7; no clear D. Germline V lookup: CDR1 WSHSY, CDR2 SAAADI. The length of the CDR3 is 11 residues. V was shortened by 6 bases and J by 3 bases, with 6 bases between the two germline ends. As DNA, the CDR3 is TGCGCCAGCAGGAGACGCTACGAGCAGTACTTC. Translating it yields CASRRRYEQYF.

Details on this clonotype: In this CDR3 the conserved last residue, phenylalanine or tryptophan, is missing, so a read error is likely. The chain carries TRBV28 and TRBJ2-6; tentatively, D is TRBD2 (5 bases). Germline-derived CDR1 and CDR2 are MDHEN and SYDVKM. The CDR3 is made up of 15 amino acids. The V and J ends lost 5 bases and 0 bases respectively, with 8 bases between them. The CDR3 sequence is CASSGLGSGANVLTY. The DNA for the CDR3 is TGTGCCAGCAGTGGACTCGGCTCTGGGGCCAACGTCCTGACTTAC.

The V call is TRBV21-1, the J call TRBJ2-3; the D call TRBD2 from the table was never checked on the DNA. TRBV21-1 is a listed pseudogene. The CDR3 contains 15 residues. In DNA, the CDR3 is TGTGCCGACTGGCCTCTAGCGGGAGTCACAGATACGCAGTATTTT. This translates into CADWPLAGVTDTQYF.

The rearrangement links TRBV7-8 to TRBJ2-5; the D gene is possibly TRBD1 (6 bases). The germline V and J ends were trimmed by 5 bases and 2 bases, with 15 bases remaining between them. CDR1 SGHVS and CDR2 FQNEAQ come from the germline V gene. The CDR3 has 15 residues. The CDR3 sequence is CASSQQGTGQETQYF. The CDR3, as DNA: TGTGCCAGCAGCCAACAGGGTACTGGGCAAGAGACCCAGTACTTC.

This clonotype appeared a few times. The chain links TRBV15 to TRBJ1-2, with 7 bases identical to TRBD1. V lost 1 base and J lost 5; bases outside the gene matches: 7. CDR1 is LNHNV and CDR2 is YYDKDF in the germline V gene (reference sequence). The CDR3 has 15 amino acids. DNA for the CDR3: TGTGCCACCAGCAGAGGCTACGACAGGGTATATGGCTACACCTTC. This sequence encodes CATSRGYDRVYGYTF.

This clonotype appeared a few times. The CDR3 DNA sequence: TGTGCCAGCAGCGCCCGGCACAGGGGAGATGAAAAACTGTTTTTT. The encoded protein is CASSARHRGDEKLFF. The chain combines TRBV7-2 with TRBJ1-4, with 7 bases matching TRBD1. V lost 5 bases and J lost 6; bases outside the gene matches: 9. Per the germline V gene, CDR1 is SGHTA and CDR2 is FQGNSA. The CDR3 consists of 15 residues.

The chain carries TRBV2 and TRBJ2-7; 9 nucleotides line up with TRBD1. The DNA end is a closer match to TRBJ2-5, so the J assignment may be wrong. The germline V gene has CDR1 SNHLY and CDR2 FYNNEI. This CDR3 contains 16 residues. CDR3 bases: TGTGCCAGCAGTGTCGAAAGGGAGACAGGGGGAGAGACCCAGTACTTC. Amino acid sequence: CASSVERETGGETQYF.

With regard to this clonotype: At one boundary the junction diverges from the germline segment, which might be a read error. The CDR3 nucleotides are TGTGCCGGGAGTGTACGGTGGGGCTACACCTTC. This translates into CAGSVRWGYTF. The chain combines TRBV30 with TRBJ1-2; D not certain. The CDR3 contains 11 residues. The germline gives CDR1 GTSNPN, CDR2 SVGIG (reference sequence).